Below, one T cell receptor beta chain is given with its context. Sequenced by immunoSEQ multiplex PCR; TCRdb stores in-frame clones only, minus some. The sample has about 180,000 clones, approximately 91% seen once. The data stem from a study of blood T cell repertoires in COVID-19. Germline V lookup: CDR1 MNHEY, CDR2 SVGAGI. J gave up 5 bases and V 10 bases, and 12 bases lay outside the gene matches. The CDR3 is 14 residues long. This rearrangement joins TRBV6-5 to TRBJ2-7; 9 nucleotides agree with TRBD1. Source material: peripheral blood. The receptor comes from a man between 50 and 59 years old with acute or convalescent COVID-19. CDR3 bases: TGTGCCACCAATACCGGGACAGGGTACCACGAGCAGTACGTC. Translation: CATNTGTGYHEQYV.